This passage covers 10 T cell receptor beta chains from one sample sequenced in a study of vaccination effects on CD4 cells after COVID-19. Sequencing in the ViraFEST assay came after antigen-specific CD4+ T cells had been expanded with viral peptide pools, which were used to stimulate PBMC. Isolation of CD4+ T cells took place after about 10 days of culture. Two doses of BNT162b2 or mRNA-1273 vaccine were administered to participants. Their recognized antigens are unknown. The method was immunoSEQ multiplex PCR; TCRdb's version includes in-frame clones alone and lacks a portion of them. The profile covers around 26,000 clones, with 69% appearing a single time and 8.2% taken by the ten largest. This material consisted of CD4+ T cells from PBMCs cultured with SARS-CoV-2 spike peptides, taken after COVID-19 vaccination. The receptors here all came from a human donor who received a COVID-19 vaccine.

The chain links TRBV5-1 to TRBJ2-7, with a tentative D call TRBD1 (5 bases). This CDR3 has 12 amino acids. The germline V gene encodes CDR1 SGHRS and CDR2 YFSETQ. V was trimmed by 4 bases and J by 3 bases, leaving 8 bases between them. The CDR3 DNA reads TGCGCCAGCAGCCCGGACAACTACGAGCAGTACTTC. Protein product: CASSPDNYEQYF.

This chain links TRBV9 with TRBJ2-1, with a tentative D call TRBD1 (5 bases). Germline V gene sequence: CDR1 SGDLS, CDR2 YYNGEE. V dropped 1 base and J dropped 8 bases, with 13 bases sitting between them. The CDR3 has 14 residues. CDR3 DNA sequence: TGTGCCAGCAGCGTAAGGGGTCCTCCCGATGAGCAGTTCTTC. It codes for CASSVRGPPDEQFF.

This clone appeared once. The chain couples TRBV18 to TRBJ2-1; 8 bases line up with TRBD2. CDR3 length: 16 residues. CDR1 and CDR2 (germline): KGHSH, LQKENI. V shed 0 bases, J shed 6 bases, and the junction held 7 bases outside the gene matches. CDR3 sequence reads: CASSPPTGLVSNEQFF. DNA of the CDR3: TGTGCCAGCTCACCACCGACGGGACTAGTATCCAATGAGCAGTTCTTC. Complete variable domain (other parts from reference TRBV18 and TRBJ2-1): NAGVMQNPRHLVRRRGQEARLRCSPMKGHSHVYWYRQLPEEGLKFMVYLQKENIIDESGMPKERFSAEFPKEGPSILRIQQVVRGDSAAYFCASSPPTGLVSNEQFFGPGTRLTVL.

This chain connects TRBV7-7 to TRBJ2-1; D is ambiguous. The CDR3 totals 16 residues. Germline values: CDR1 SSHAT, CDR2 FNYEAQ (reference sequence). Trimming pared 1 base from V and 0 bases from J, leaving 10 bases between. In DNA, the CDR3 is TGTGCCAGCAGCTTAGGTAGGACGGTCTCCTACAATGAGCAGTTCTTC. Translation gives CASSLGRTVSYNEQFF.

The CDR3 DNA reads as TGTGCCAGTAGCGAATCCTCAGAGACCCAGTACTTC. Translated, it gives CASSESSETQYF. V is TRBV19 and J is TRBJ2-5, with no clear D. Trimming left V 6 bases short and J 4 bases short, with 9 bases between. The CDR3 spans 12 residues. Germline V lookup: CDR1 LNHDA, CDR2 SQIVND (reference sequence).

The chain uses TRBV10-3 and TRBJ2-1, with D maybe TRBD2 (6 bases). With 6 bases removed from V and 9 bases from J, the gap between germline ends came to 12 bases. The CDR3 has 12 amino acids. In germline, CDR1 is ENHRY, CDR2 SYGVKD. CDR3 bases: TGTGCCATCAGGGACCCCGGGGGTGAGCAGTTCTTC. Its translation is CAIRDPGGEQFF.

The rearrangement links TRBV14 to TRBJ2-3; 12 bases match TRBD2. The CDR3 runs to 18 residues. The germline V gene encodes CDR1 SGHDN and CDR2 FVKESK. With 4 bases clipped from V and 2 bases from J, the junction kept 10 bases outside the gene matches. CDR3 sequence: CASSLRTSGIKITDTQYF. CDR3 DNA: TGTGCCAGCAGCCTTCGGACTAGCGGGATTAAAATCACAGATACGCAGTATTTT.

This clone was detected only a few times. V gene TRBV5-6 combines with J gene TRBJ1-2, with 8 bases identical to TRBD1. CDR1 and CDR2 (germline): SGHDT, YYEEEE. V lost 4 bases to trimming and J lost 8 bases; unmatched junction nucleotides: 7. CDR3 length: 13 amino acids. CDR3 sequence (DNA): TGTGCCAGCAGCCTGTTGGGGACAGGAGGCTACACCTTC. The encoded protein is CASSLLGTGGYTF.

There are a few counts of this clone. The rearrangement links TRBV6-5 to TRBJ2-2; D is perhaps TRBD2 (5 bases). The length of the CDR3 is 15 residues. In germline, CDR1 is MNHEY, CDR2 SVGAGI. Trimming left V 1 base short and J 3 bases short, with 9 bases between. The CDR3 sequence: CASSYFIGDTGELFF. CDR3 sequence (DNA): TGTGCCAGCAGTTACTTCATCGGGGACACCGGGGAGCTGTTTTTT.

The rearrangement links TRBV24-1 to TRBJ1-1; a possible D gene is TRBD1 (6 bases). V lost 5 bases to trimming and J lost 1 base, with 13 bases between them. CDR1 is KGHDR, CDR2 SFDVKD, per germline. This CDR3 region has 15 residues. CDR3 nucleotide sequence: TGTGCCACCAGTGGCACAGGGAGTGGGAACACTGAAGCTTTCTTT. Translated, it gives CATSGTGSGNTEAFF.